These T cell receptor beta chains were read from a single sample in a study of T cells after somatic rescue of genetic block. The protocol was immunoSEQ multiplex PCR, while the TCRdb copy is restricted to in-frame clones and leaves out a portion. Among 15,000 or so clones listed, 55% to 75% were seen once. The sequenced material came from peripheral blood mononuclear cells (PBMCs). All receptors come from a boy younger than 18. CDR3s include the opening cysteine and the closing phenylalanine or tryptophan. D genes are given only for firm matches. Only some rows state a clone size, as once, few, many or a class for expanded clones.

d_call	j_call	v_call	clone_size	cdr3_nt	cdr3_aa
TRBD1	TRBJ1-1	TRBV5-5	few	TGTGCCAGCAGCTTAGGGGGCTCCCTGAACACTGAAGCTTTCTTT	CASSLGGSLNTEAFF
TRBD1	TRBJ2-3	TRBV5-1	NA	TGCGCCAGCAGCTTGGAGGGACAGGGGCCAGATACGCAGTATTTT	CASSLEGQGPDTQYF
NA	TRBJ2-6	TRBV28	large	TGTGCCAGCAGTTTCCCTTGGCAGGACTCTGGGGCCAACGTCCTGACTTTC	CASSFPWQDSGANVLTF
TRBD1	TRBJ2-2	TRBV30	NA	TGTGCCTGGAGCCGAGGGACAGGGAATGTCGGGGAGCTGTTTTTT	CAWSRGTGNVGELFF
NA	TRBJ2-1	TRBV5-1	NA	TGCGCCAGCAGCTTGGAAGAGGGAGGAATCCGGCAGTTCTTC	CASSLEEGGIRQFF
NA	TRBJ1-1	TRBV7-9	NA	TGTGCCAGCAGCTCTATTATAGGGTGGGCTTTCTTT	CASSSIIGWAFF
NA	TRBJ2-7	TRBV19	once	TGTGCCAGTAGTATAGGAGACAGATACGAGCAGTACTTC	CASSIGDRYEQYF
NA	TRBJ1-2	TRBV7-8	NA	TGTGCCAGCAGCTTAGCGGGGGTAGCTAACTATGGCTACACCTTC	CASSLAGVANYGYTF
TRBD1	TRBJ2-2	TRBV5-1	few	TGCGCCAGCAGTTCCGGGACAGCGAACACCGGGGAGCTGTTTTTT	CASSSGTANTGELFF
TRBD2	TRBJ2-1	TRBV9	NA	TGTGCCAGCAGCACCGGACTAGCTGCTTACAATGAGCAGTTCTTC	CASSTGLAAYNEQFF
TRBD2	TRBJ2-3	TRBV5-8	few	TGTGCCAGCAGCTTAGGGACTAGCGGGAGAAACGGGTATTTT	CASSLGTSGRNGYF
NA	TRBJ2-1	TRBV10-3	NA	TGTGCCATCAGTGAGTCTTGGAATGAGCAGTTCTTC	CAISESWNEQFF
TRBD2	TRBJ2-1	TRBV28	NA	TGTGCCAGCAGTTTATGGAGAGCGGGATACAATGAGCAGTTCTTC	CASSLWRAGYNEQFF
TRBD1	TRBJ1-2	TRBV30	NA	TGTGCCTGGAGTCAGGGACAGGGGGCGAGCTACACCTTC	CAWSQGQGASYTF
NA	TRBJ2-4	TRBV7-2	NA	TGTGCCAGCAGCCTTCAGGTTGGAAACATTCAGTACTTC	CASSLQVGNIQYF
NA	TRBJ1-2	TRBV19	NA	TGTGCCAGTACTTACGGGACTTTCCTCTTGGGCAACTATGGCTACACCTTC	CASTYGTFLLGNYGYTF
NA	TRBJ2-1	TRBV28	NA	TGTGCCAGCAGTTTAGGGACGAGGCAGTTCTTC	CASSLGTRQFF
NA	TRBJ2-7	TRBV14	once	TGTGCCAGCAGCCAAGAGGGTTCCGAGCAGTACTTC	CASSQEGSEQYF
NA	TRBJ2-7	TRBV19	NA	TGTGCCAGTAGTCCCTTACAGAGTCTGGGAGAGCAGTACTTC	CASSPLQSLGEQYF
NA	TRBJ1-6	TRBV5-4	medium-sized	TGTGCCAGCAGCTTGGGGGTCAGGGCTTCACCCCTCCACTTT	CASSLGVRASPLHF
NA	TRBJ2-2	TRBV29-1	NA	TGCAGCGTTGTGGGGGGCCCATACAGGAGGCCCATGAACACCGGGGAGCTGTTTTTT	CSVVGGPYRRPMNTGELFF
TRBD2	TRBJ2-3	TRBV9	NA	TGTGCCAGCAGCGTAGCTCACCTAGCGGGCACAGATACGCAGTATTTT	CASSVAHLAGTDTQYF
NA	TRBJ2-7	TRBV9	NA	TGTGCCAGCAGCGCTTCCGGGACACGGGACGAGCAGTACTTC	CASSASGTRDEQYF
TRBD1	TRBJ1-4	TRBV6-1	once	TGTGCCAGCAGTGCCGGGACAGCATCGGAAAAACTGTTTTTT	CASSAGTASEKLFF
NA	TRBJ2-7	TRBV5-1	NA	TGCGCCAGCAGCTTGGGTACAGGGTCCTCCTACGAGCAGTACTTC	CASSLGTGSSYEQYF
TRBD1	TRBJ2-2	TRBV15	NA	TGTGCCACAATTCTAACAGGGGCGGGGAACACCGGGGAGCTGTTTTTT	CATILTGAGNTGELFF
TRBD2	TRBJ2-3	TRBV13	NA	TGTGCCAGCAGGCCACGGGGGGGGCCAGATACGCAGTATTTT	CASRPRGGPDTQYF
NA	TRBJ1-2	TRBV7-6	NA	TGTGCCAGCAGCCTCGGGAGGACCTATGGCTACACCTTC	CASSLGRTYGYTF
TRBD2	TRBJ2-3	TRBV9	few	TGTGCCAGCAGCCCCCTCGGGGGGACTGGCACAGATACGCAGTATTTT	CASSPLGGTGTDTQYF
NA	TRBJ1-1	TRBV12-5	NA	TGTGCTAGTGGTTTTTTCGAGAACACTGAAGCTTTCTTT	CASGFFENTEAFF
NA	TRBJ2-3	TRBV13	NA	TGTGCCAGCAGCTTTGGGCTAATTTTTGCAGATACGCAGTATTTT	CASSFGLIFADTQYF
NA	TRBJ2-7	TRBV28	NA	TGTGCCAGCAGTTCCCCGGGACACCCCTACGAGCAGTACTTC	CASSSPGHPYEQYF
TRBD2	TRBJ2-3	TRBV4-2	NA	TGTGCCAGCAGCTTAGGACTAGCGTGGACAGATACGCAGTATTTT	CASSLGLAWTDTQYF
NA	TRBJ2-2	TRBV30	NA	TGTGCCTGGAGTGTAGGGGGGTACGGGGAGCTGTTTTTT	CAWSVGGYGELFF
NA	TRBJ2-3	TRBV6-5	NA	TGTGCCAGCAGTTTAGTCCGGACCACGGATACGCAGTATTTT	CASSLVRTTDTQYF
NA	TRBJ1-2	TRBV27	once	TGTGCCAGCAGTTTAGCCAGTAACTATGGCTACACCTTC	CASSLASNYGYTF
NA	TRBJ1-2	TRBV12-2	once	TGTGCAAGTCGCCCCAGACAAGTAAACTATGGCTACACCTTC	CASRPRQVNYGYTF
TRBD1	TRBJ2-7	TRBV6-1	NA	TGTGCCAGCAGCTCGTTGTCGACAGGGTCCTACGAGCAGTACTTC	CASSSLSTGSYEQYF
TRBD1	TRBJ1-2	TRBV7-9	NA	TGTGCCAGCAGCTTCGGGACAGGGTCCTATGGCTACACCTTC	CASSFGTGSYGYTF
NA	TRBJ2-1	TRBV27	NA	TGTGCCAGCAGTTTATCAAATTGGGTAGGGGGCAATGAGCAGTTCTTC	CASSLSNWVGGNEQFF
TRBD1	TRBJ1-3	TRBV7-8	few	TGTGCCAGCAGCTCCAGGGGGCGCGGATCTGGAAACACCATATATTTT	CASSSRGRGSGNTIYF
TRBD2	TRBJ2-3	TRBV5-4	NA	TGTGCCAGCAGCTTCGGGGGGGGCACAGATACGCAGTATTTT	CASSFGGGTDTQYF
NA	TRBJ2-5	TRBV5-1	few	TGCGCCAGCAGCTTGGCCGAAGGGGAGACCCAGTACTTC	CASSLAEGETQYF
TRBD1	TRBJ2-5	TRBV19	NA	TGTGCCAGTAGTAGGGACAGGAGGGAGACCCAGTACTTC	CASSRDRRETQYF
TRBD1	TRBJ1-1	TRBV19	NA	TGTGCCAGTAGGGACAGGGGCATTGAGAATACTGAAGCTTTCTTT	CASRDRGIENTEAFF
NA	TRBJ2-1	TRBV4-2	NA	TGTGCCAGCAGCCAAGATGTGCTAGTTCGCAATGAGCAGTTCTTC	CASSQDVLVRNEQFF
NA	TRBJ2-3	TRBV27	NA	TGTGCCAGCAGATCCCGTATGGCTAGTCGCACAGATACGCAGTATTTT	CASRSRMASRTDTQYF
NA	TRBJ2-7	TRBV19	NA	TGTGCCAGTAGTATCCTCGGGGGGCGCGGCTACGAGCAGCACTTC	CASSILGGRGYEQHF
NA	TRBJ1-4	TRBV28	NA	TGTGCCAGCAGCTCCTATAATGAAAAACTGTTTTTT	CASSSYNEKLFF
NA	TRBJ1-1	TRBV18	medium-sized	TGTGCCAGCTCACCGAGACAGATGAACACTGAAGCTTTCTTT	CASSPRQMNTEAFF
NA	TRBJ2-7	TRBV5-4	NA	TGTGCCAGCAGCTTGGATCCTAGCGTCCCGAGCTCCTACGAGCAGTACTTC	CASSLDPSVPSSYEQYF
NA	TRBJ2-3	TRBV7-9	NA	TGTGCCAGCAGCTCACTTTATCGAGATACGCAGTATTTT	CASSSLYRDTQYF
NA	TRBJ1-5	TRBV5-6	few	TGTGCCAGCAGCTCATTACCGGGAAGCAATCAGCCCCAGCATTTT	CASSSLPGSNQPQHF
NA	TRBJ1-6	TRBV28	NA	TGTGCCAGCAGGAAGGGTGGCTCACCCCTCCACTTT	CASRKGGSPLHF